Below, 9 T cell receptor beta chains from the same sample are listed, as sequenced in a study of blood T cell repertoires in COVID-19. Only in-frame clones appear in the TCRdb table, and some are missing; sequencing was by immunoSEQ multiplex PCR. The sample has more than 150,000 clones; roughly nine tenths are singletons. The source material was PBMCs or T cells enriched from blood (not recorded which). The receptors were sampled from a woman in her twenties or thirties who had recovered from COVID-19.

The chain has TRBV9 and TRBJ2-3, with 11 bases that match TRBD2. The CDR3 is made up of 15 amino acids. CDR1 is SGDLS, CDR2 YYNGEE, per germline. V shed 4 bases, J shed 3 bases, and the junction held 4 bases outside the gene matches. The CDR3 nucleotides read TGTGCCAGCAGCTTTAGCGGGAGGGGTACAGATACGCAGTATTTT. Amino acid sequence: CASSFSGRGTDTQYF.

This chain uses TRBV6-5 with TRBJ1-2, with unresolved D. Germline lookup yields CDR1 MNHEY and CDR2 SVGAGI. Trimming removed 7 bases at V and 5 bases at J, with 14 bases between. This CDR3 region has 13 residues. CDR3 region: CASTLGRSYGYTF. The CDR3 bases are TGTGCCAGCACCCTGGGGAGGAGTTATGGCTACACCTTC.

V usage is TRBV20-1 and J usage is TRBJ2-5; TRBD2 aligns across 9 bases. The length of the CDR3 is 14 residues. V lost 3 bases and J lost 4; bases outside the gene matches: 6. CDR1 DFQATT and CDR2 SNEGSKA come from the germline V gene (reference sequence). The CDR3 spells CSASLREGRETQYF. The CDR3 bases are TGCAGTGCTAGTCTGCGGGAGGGCAGAGAGACCCAGTACTTC.

This chain links TRBV5-8 with TRBJ1-3, with unresolved D. There are 13 residues in the CDR3. Germline loops: CDR1 SGHTS, CDR2 YDEGEE. The V gene lost 1 base and the J gene lost 2 bases, with 4 bases spanning the gap. The CDR3 DNA reads as TGTGCCAGCAGCTTGCGTCCTGGAAACACCATATATTTT. Translated: CASSLRPGNTIYF.

The sample holds a few counts of this clone. The CDR3 protein is CASSYYRNEKLFF. The CDR3 DNA reads TGTGCCAGCAGTTATTACAGAAATGAAAAACTGTTTTTT. This sequence joins TRBV27 and TRBJ1-4; D is unresolved. Trimming removed 4 bases from V and 5 bases from J, with 8 bases in between. CDR3 size: 13 residues. From germline, CDR1 is MNHEY and CDR2 SMNVEV (reference sequence).

This clone was found once. The chain carries TRBV19 and TRBJ1-2; TRBD1 agrees at 7 bases. Trimming removed 7 bases from V and 6 bases from J; junction bases left unmatched: 11. Germline CDR1 is LNHDA and CDR2 is SQIVND (reference sequence). The CDR3 consists of 14 residues. CDR3 DNA: TGTGCCAGTATCCCCGACAGGGCCTTAAATGGCTACACCTTC. Translation: CASIPDRALNGYTF.

The rearrangement uses TRBV25-1 and TRBJ1-1; unclear D gene. Trimming took off 3 bases at V and 4 bases at J, with 12 bases between the two ends. The CDR3 runs 14 residues. In germline, CDR1 is MGHDK, CDR2 SYGVNS. CDR3 protein: CASSDSRVGTEAFF. The DNA of the CDR3 is TGTGCCAGCAGTGACTCTCGGGTGGGCACTGAAGCTTTCTTT.

The J gene is TRBJ2-5, the V gene TRBV6-2 or TRBV6-3; 9 bases line up with TRBD1. V shed 4 bases and J 4 bases; nucleotides not matched to a gene: 4. Germline assignment: CDR1 MNHEY and CDR2 SVGEGT. The CDR3 is made up of 14 amino acids. The CDR3: CASSSGQGRETQYF. The CDR3 nucleotides are TGTGCCAGCAGTTCCGGACAGGGGAGAGAGACCCAGTACTTC.

This chain uses TRBV5-6 with TRBJ1-1; perhaps TRBD1 as D (5 bases). V was cut by 4 bases and J by 0 bases, with 13 bases left in between. Germline-derived CDR1 and CDR2 are SGHDT and YYEEEE. The CDR3 is made up of 15 amino acids. CDR3 coding DNA: TGTGCCAGCAGCGGTCCCGGGACTTTGAACACTGAAGCTTTCTTT. Amino acids: CASSGPGTLNTEAFF.